This entry lists 32 T cell receptor beta chains sequenced from one sample in a study of cytomegalovirus exposure and HLA in healthy donors (dated by TCRdb to 2017 to 2019). The library came from the immunoSEQ multiplex PCR assay. For the multiplex PCR, a mixture combining 60 forward primers for TCR Vbeta segments and 13 reverse primers for TCR Jbeta segments was used. TCRdb obtained this table from immuneACCESS and retained in-frame rearrangements with V and J assigned. These tables miss some clones; where compared with another copy, unresolved V genes account for less than half of the shortfall, and the remainder is unexplained. The table kept for this sample lists about 160,000 clones. Of the sample, 1% to 1.5% falls within the top ten clones. The sequencing sample was made of PBMCs. The source of these receptors is an older woman in good health and CMV-seronegative.

The chain combines TRBV5-1 with TRBJ1-3, with D hard to call. The CDR3 contains 17 residues. Per the germline V gene, CDR1 is SGHRS and CDR2 is YFSETQ. The V and J ends lost 0 bases and 0 bases respectively, with 13 bases between them. The CDR3 region has the DNA TGCGCCAGCAGCTTGGGAGTTAACGGAGACTCTGGAAACACCATATATTTT. This sequence encodes CASSLGVNGDSGNTIYF.

The chain combines TRBV29-1 with TRBJ1-1; 10 nucleotides line up with TRBD1. The germline V gene encodes CDR1 SQVTM and CDR2 ANQGSEA. The CDR3 is made up of 14 amino acids. The J segment lost 7 bases and the V segment lost 5 bases, leaving 10 bases of the junction unmatched. Here the CDR3 DNA reads TGCAGCGTTTTACCCGGGACAGGGGTTAATGAAGCTTTCTTT. Translating it yields CSVLPGTGVNEAFF.

CDR3 sequence reads: CASSLEAGGANVLTF. CDR3 in DNA: TGTGCCAGCAGCTTGGAGGCGGGCGGGGCCAACGTCCTGACTTTC. This sequence joins TRBV5-4 and TRBJ2-6, with D possibly TRBD2 on 5 matching bases. The CDR3 sequence is 15 residues long. The germline V gene has CDR1 SGHNT and CDR2 YYREEE (reference sequence). Trimming pared 0 bases from V and 4 bases from J, leaving 8 bases between. Drawing the rest from reference TRBV5-4 and TRBJ2-6, the complete variable domain is ETGVTQSPTHLIKTRGQQVTLRCSSQSGHNTVSWYQQALGQGPQFIFQYYREEENGRGNFPPRFSGLQFPNYSSELNVNALELDDSALYLCASSLEAGGANVLTFGAGSRLTVL.

The chain recombines TRBV2 with TRBJ1-4, with D perhaps TRBD1 (6 bases). CDR1 is SNHLY and CDR2 is FYNNEI in the germline V gene. The CDR3 is made up of 12 amino acids. V lost 6 bases and J 8 bases, leaving 10 bases between the germline ends. CDR3 nucleotide sequence: TGTGCCAGCAGGGGCAGGGGCGAAAAACTGTTTTTT. This sequence encodes CASRGRGEKLFF.

The V and J genes are TRBV6-5 and TRBJ1-1; D is ambiguous. The germline gives CDR1 MNHEY, CDR2 SVGAGI. The CDR3 has 13 amino acids. V was pared by 0 bases and J by 5 bases, with 7 bases between. CDR3 sequence: CASSYSSFTEAFF. In DNA, the CDR3 is TGTGCCAGCAGTTACTCGAGTTTTACTGAAGCTTTCTTT.

The V and J genes are TRBV7-6 and TRBJ2-7; 7 nucleotides match TRBD1. Losses at the gene ends were 2 bases for V and 3 bases for J; bases not matched to a gene: 1. The germline V gene encodes CDR1 SGHVS and CDR2 FNYEAQ. The CDR3 runs 13 residues. CDR3 amino acids: CASSLNRGYEQYF. CDR3 nucleotides: TGTGCCAGCAGCTTAAACAGGGGCTACGAGCAGTACTTC. Full variable domain (rest looked up from reference TRBV7-6 and TRBJ2-7): GAGVSQSPRYKVTKRGQDVALRCDPISGHVSLYWYRQALGQGPEFLTYFNYEAQQDKSGLPNDRFSAERPEGSISTLTIQRTEQRDSAMYRCASSLNRGYEQYFGPGTRLTVT.

V and J are TRBV29-1 and TRBJ2-1; 8 bases match TRBD2. The J segment lost 7 bases and the V segment lost 8 bases, leaving 7 bases of the junction unmatched. CDR1 is SQVTM, CDR2 ANQGSEA, per germline. The CDR3 has 12 residues. CDR3 in DNA: TGCAGCCTTCCCAGCGGGAGTAATGAGCAGTTCTTC. Protein product: CSLPSGSNEQFF.

The V and J genes are TRBV5-1 and TRBJ2-7, with unresolved D. This CDR3 contains 13 residues. Per the germline V gene, CDR1 is SGHRS and CDR2 is YFSETQ. The germline V and J ends were trimmed by 1 base and 3 bases, with 8 bases remaining between them. The CDR3 here is CASSLSVGYEQYF. The CDR3 DNA reads as TGCGCCAGCAGCTTGAGCGTCGGCTACGAGCAGTACTTC.

The chain couples TRBV5-6 to TRBJ1-5; tentatively, D is TRBD1 (6 bases). The CDR3 runs 14 residues. Trimming cost V 2 bases and J 5 bases, with 11 bases left between them. Germline V gene sequence: CDR1 SGHDT, CDR2 YYEEEE. CDR3 in DNA: TGTGCCAGCAGCTTTGGGGGCTCGGATCAGCCCCAGCATTTT. It yields the protein CASSFGGSDQPQHF.

This sequence joins TRBV6-5 and TRBJ2-2; no reliable D call. The V gene's germline CDR1 is MNHEY and CDR2 SVGAGI. The V end was cut by 0 bases, the J end by 2 bases, with 7 bases between. This CDR3 region has 15 residues. This CDR3 is CASSYSGRNTGELFF. The CDR3 DNA follows: TGTGCCAGCAGTTACTCGGGCCGAAACACCGGGGAGCTGTTTTTT.

The rearrangement joins TRBV19 to TRBJ1-2; 9 bases align to TRBD1. V lost 7 bases to trimming and J lost 0 bases; unmatched junction nucleotides: 12. The germline V gene has CDR1 LNHDA and CDR2 SQIVND (reference sequence). The CDR3 has 17 residues. The CDR3 is CASIISGQGLSNYGYTF. The CDR3 DNA reads as TGTGCCAGTATCATTTCGGGACAGGGACTATCTAACTATGGCTACACCTTC. Complete variable domain (other parts from reference TRBV19 and TRBJ1-2): DGGITQSPKYLFRKEGQNVTLSCEQNLNHDAMYWYRQDPGQGLRLIYYSQIVNDFQKGDIAEGYSVSREKKESFPLTVTSAQKNPTAFYLCASIISGQGLSNYGYTFGSGTRLTVV.

The rearrangement joins TRBV2 to TRBJ2-1; 10 positions match TRBD2. From germline, CDR1 is SNHLY and CDR2 FYNNEI. V shed 7 bases, J shed 9 bases, and the junction held 9 bases outside the gene matches. The CDR3 has 14 amino acids. The CDR3 sequence: CASKSGRAAIEQFF. The CDR3, as DNA: TGTGCCAGCAAAAGCGGGAGGGCCGCCATTGAGCAGTTCTTC.

As DNA, the CDR3 is TGTGCCAGCTCACCACCGTTTGGACAGGGGAGTGGAAAACTGTTTTTT. It codes for CASSPPFGQGSGKLFF. This sequence joins TRBV18 and TRBJ1-4; 9 nucleotides match TRBD1. Germline V gene data show CDR1 as KGHSH and CDR2 as LQKENI. The CDR3 totals 16 residues. Trimming at V came to 0 bases and at J to 10 bases, leaving 9 bases not matched to a gene.

The chain combines TRBV7-9 with TRBJ1-5; TRBD1 might be the D (5 bases). Germline V CDR1 and CDR2: SEHNR, FQNEAQ (reference sequence). V lost 1 base and J lost 4, with 11 bases in between. CDR3 length: 15 amino acids. The CDR3 nucleotides read TGTGCCAGCAGCTTAGGGGGAGGGGATAATCAGCCCCAGCATTTT. This sequence encodes CASSLGGGDNQPQHF. Based on the CDR3 plus reference TRBV7-9 and TRBJ1-5, the full variable domain is DTGVSQNPRHKITKRGQNVTFRCDPISEHNRLYWYRQTLGQGPEFLTYFQNEAQLEKSRLLSDRFSAERPKGSFSTLEIQRTEQGDSAMYLCASSLGGGDNQPQHFGDGTRLSIL.

This chain connects TRBV7-3 to TRBJ2-2; 8 bases are shared with TRBD2. The germline V gene encodes CDR1 SGHTA and CDR2 FQGTGA. Trimming took 5 bases from V and 5 from J; bases not matched to a gene: 4. This CDR3 has 14 residues. CDR3 loop: CASSPPGGTGELFF. The CDR3 DNA follows: TGTGCCAGCAGCCCGCCGGGAGGGACCGGGGAGCTGTTTTTT.

This CDR3 is CASSLWTSASTDTQYF. CDR3 DNA sequence: TGCGCCAGCAGCCTCTGGACTAGCGCTAGCACAGATACGCAGTATTTT. The rearrangement joins TRBV4-1 to TRBJ2-3; the match to TRBD2 covers 9 bases. This CDR3 region has 16 residues. The trim removed 4 bases at V and 0 bases at J, leaving 5 bases unmatched. Germline V gene lookup returns CDR1 MGHRA and CDR2 YSYEKL.

This chain links TRBV19 with TRBJ2-3; a possible D gene is TRBD2 (5 bases). Between the trimmed V and J ends, which lost 5 bases and 2 bases, there was a span of 8 bases. This CDR3 is built from 13 residues. From germline, CDR1 is LNHDA and CDR2 SQIVND (reference sequence). DNA of the CDR3: TGTGCCAGTAGTCCGAGGGACACAGATACGCAGTATTTT. Its translation: CASSPRDTDTQYF.

The rearrangement joins TRBV4-2 to TRBJ2-7; D not certain. V was pared by 4 bases and J by 5 bases, with 15 bases between. The germline gives CDR1 LGHNA, CDR2 YNFKEQ. This CDR3 has 14 amino acids. CDR3 loop: CASSRYLAEDEQYF. CDR3 in DNA: TGTGCCAGCAGCCGATATCTGGCCGAAGACGAGCAGTACTTC.

The V gene is TRBV7-3, the J gene TRBJ2-1; 8 nucleotides match TRBD2. Germline CDR1 SGHTA, CDR2 FQGTGA. Trimming removed 6 bases from V and 7 bases from J; junction bases left unmatched: 11. The CDR3 sequence is 15 residues long. In nucleotides, the CDR3 is TGTGCCAGCAGTCCCCGGATTAGCGGGGTTAATGAGCAGTTCTTC. Its protein product is CASSPRISGVNEQFF.

The gene calls are TRBV9 and TRBJ2-2; D is unresolved. The germline V and J ends were trimmed by 2 bases and 0 bases, with 8 bases remaining between them. This CDR3 spans 15 amino acids. The germline CDR1 and CDR2 sequences are SGDLS and YYNGEE. The CDR3 sequence: CASSVQVANTGELFF. As DNA, the CDR3 is TGTGCCAGCAGCGTCCAGGTCGCGAACACCGGGGAGCTGTTTTTT.

The CDR3 DNA follows: TGTGCCAGCAGCTCACTCGGTTCCTACGAGCAGTACTTC. Residues: CASSSLGSYEQYF. The rearrangement joins TRBV7-8 to TRBJ2-7, with no clear D. CDR3 size: 13 residues. Trimming stripped 4 bases from V and 1 base from J, with 8 bases between. Germline-derived CDR1 and CDR2 are SGHVS and FQNEAQ.

V usage is TRBV5-1 and J usage is TRBJ2-7; D perhaps matches TRBD2 (5 bases). Germline V gene sequence: CDR1 SGHRS, CDR2 YFSETQ. This CDR3 is 15 amino acids long. The V and J ends lost 0 bases and 4 bases respectively, with 14 bases between them. Written as DNA, the CDR3 is TGCGCCAGCAGCTTGGGACTAACGGAGGAGTACGAGCAGTACTTC. Its translation is CASSLGLTEEYEQYF.

V usage is TRBV5-5 and J usage is TRBJ2-5; D may be TRBD2 (5 bases). The CDR3 runs to 13 residues. V lost 4 bases to trimming and J lost 2 bases, with 9 bases between them. The germline V gene has CDR1 SGHKS and CDR2 YYEKEE (reference sequence). CDR3: CASSVLGQETQYF. The DNA for the CDR3 is TGTGCCAGCAGCGTACTAGGGCAAGAGACCCAGTACTTC.

The chain recombines TRBV2 with TRBJ2-1, with TRBD2 matching over 11 bases. This CDR3 region has 16 residues. The junction had 6 bases not matched to a gene; V was cut back by 1 base and J by 7 bases. Germline CDR1 SNHLY, CDR2 FYNNEI. CDR3 loop: CASSEEASGRRNEQFF. CDR3 bases: TGTGCCAGCAGTGAAGAGGCTAGCGGGAGGAGGAATGAGCAGTTCTTC.

The J gene is TRBJ1-5, the V gene TRBV12-5; the match to TRBD1 covers 9 bases. CDR3 length equals 16 residues. The V gene end was trimmed by 6 bases and the J gene end by 0 bases; junction bases not matched to a gene: 6. CDR1 and CDR2 (germline): LGHNT, FRNRAP. In DNA form, the CDR3 reads TGTGCTAGTGGACCGGACAGGGGTTATAGCAATCAGCCCCAGCATTTT. Its translation: CASGPDRGYSNQPQHF.

The chain is built from TRBV20-1 and TRBJ1-1; TRBD1 agrees at 8 bases. Losses at the gene ends were 6 bases for V and 5 bases for J; bases not matched to a gene: 2. Germline CDR1 is DFQATT and CDR2 is SNEGSKA (reference sequence). The CDR3 covers 11 residues. DNA for the CDR3: TGCAGTGCCGACAGGGGTACTGAAGCTTTCTTT. Its translation: CSADRGTEAFF.

V and J are TRBV7-9 and TRBJ2-2; D uncertain. CDR1 is SEHNR and CDR2 is FQNEAQ in the germline V gene (reference sequence). The CDR3 runs 14 residues. V gave up 0 bases and J gave up 7 bases, with 9 bases separating them. CDR3 protein: CASSLASIGGELFF. CDR3 in DNA: TGTGCCAGCAGCTTAGCGTCTATTGGCGGGGAGCTGTTTTTT.

The chain employs TRBV5-1 and TRBJ1-2; 7 positions agree with TRBD1. Germline-derived CDR1 and CDR2 are SGHRS and YFSETQ. J gave up 4 bases and V 0 bases, and 15 bases lay outside the gene matches. The CDR3 runs to 18 residues. CDR3 loop: CASSLGTMEHRGSYGYTF. CDR3 DNA sequence: TGCGCCAGCAGCTTGGGGACCATGGAGCACAGGGGAAGCTATGGCTACACCTTC.

The chain links TRBV5-6 to TRBJ2-3, with 7 positions matching TRBD1. The CDR3 runs to 13 residues. In germline, CDR1 is SGHDT, CDR2 YYEEEE. The junction had 2 bases not matched to a gene; V was cut back by 1 base and J by 6 bases. CDR3 loop: CASSLLRGDTQYF. Written as DNA, the CDR3 is TGTGCCAGCAGCTTGCTCAGGGGGGATACGCAGTATTTT.

The chain joins TRBV14 to TRBJ2-1; TRBD2 matches 8 bases. The CDR3 spans 17 residues. The ends lost 0 bases at V and 6 bases at J; junction bases unmatched: 10. Germline-derived CDR1 and CDR2 are SGHDN and FVKESK. CDR3 loop: CASSQDIPAGARNEQFF. The CDR3 DNA is TGTGCCAGCAGCCAAGACATCCCAGCGGGAGCTCGCAATGAGCAGTTCTTC.

The chain links TRBV27 to TRBJ1-6; a weak D match, TRBD1 (5 bases). Looked up from germline, CDR1 is MNHEY and CDR2 is SMNVEV (reference sequence). Trimming stripped 4 bases from V and 2 bases from J, with 12 bases between. The CDR3 is made up of 16 amino acids. For the CDR3, the DNA is TGTGCCAGCAGTTATCGGACACCGGCCTATAATTCACCCCTCCACTTT. This translates into CASSYRTPAYNSPLHF.

For the CDR3, the DNA is TGTGCCAGCAGCTTAGTAGGACACAGTAATTCACCCCTCCACTTT. Translation: CASSLVGHSNSPLHF. The V call is TRBV7-9, the J call TRBJ1-6, with D perhaps TRBD1 (5 bases). The CDR3 consists of 15 residues. Trimming pared 1 base from V and 6 bases from J, leaving 10 bases between. Germline V lookup: CDR1 SEHNR, CDR2 FQNEAQ (reference sequence).